This T cell receptor (beta chain) originates from a study of blood T cell repertoires in COVID-19. Trimming removed 5 bases from V and 0 bases from J, with 5 bases in between. The CDR3 runs 14 residues. Per germline, CDR1 MNHEY and CDR2 SMNVEV (reference sequence). Assay: immunoSEQ multiplex PCR; the TCRdb copy retains only in-frame clones and omits some. The sample has approximately 150,000 clones; about nine tenths are singletons. The V and J genes are TRBV27 and TRBJ2-6; D uncertain. This receptor was taken from a middle-aged woman who had been exposed to COVID-19. Specimen: PBMCs or T cells enriched from blood (not recorded which). CDR3 residues: CASSPISGANVLTF. The CDR3 nucleotides read TGTGCCAGCAGTCCCATCTCTGGGGCCAACGTCCTGACTTTC.